This record looks at one TCR beta chain sequence and its context. The data derive from a study of blood T cell repertoires in COVID-19. Study overall: T cells, B-cell-depleted T cells, or PBMCs supplied cDNA or gDNA.

The ends were cut back, 3 bases at V and 4 bases at J, with 9 bases in the middle. This CDR3 comprises 14 residues. Germline-derived CDR1 and CDR2 are KGHSH and LQKENI. Clones were sequenced by immunoSEQ multiplex PCR, and TCRdb holds only the in-frame ones, with some missing. In the table there are about 90,000 clones, about 89% of which are singletons. V gene TRBV18 combines with J gene TRBJ1-4; D call uncertain. The sample taken for sequencing was peripheral blood. This clonotype originated in a human donor in a cohort sampled during active COVID-19. CDR3 residues: CASSPGSLNEKLFF. As DNA, the CDR3 is TGTGCCAGCTCACCGGGCAGCCTTAATGAAAAACTGTTTTTT.